This entry lists 22 T cell receptor beta chains sequenced from one sample in a study of blood T cell repertoires in COVID-19. Libraries were prepared by immunoSEQ multiplex PCR; TCRdb keeps only in-frame clonotypes and omits some of them. This sample has some 170,000 clones; approximately 83% occur once, and the top ten carry 9.1%. The sequenced material came from peripheral blood. All receptors come from a woman of 80 years or more with active or convalescent COVID-19.

The rearrangement joins TRBV11-2 to TRBJ2-2; no reliable D call. This CDR3 contains 13 residues. V was pared by 5 bases and J by 6 bases, with 10 bases between. Germline loops: CDR1 SGHAT, CDR2 FQNNGV. DNA for the CDR3: TGTGCCAGCAGCCCGAACACCGCCGGGGAGCTGTTTTTT. This codes for CASSPNTAGELFF.

This clone was observed a single time. The gene calls are TRBV2 and TRBJ2-2; 7 bases are shared with TRBD2. The J segment lost 0 bases and the V segment lost 8 bases, leaving 9 bases of the junction unmatched. CDR3 size: 16 residues. Per germline, CDR1 SNHLY and CDR2 FYNNEI. The CDR3 DNA sequence: TGTGCCAGCTGTCCCTGGGAGGGAGCGAACACCGGGGAGCTGTTTTTT. Its protein product is CASCPWEGANTGELFF. The complete variable domain, with remaining parts taken from reference TRBV2 and TRBJ2-2, reads EPEVTQTPSHQVTQMGQEVILRCVPISNHLYFYWYRQILGQKVEFLVSFYNNEISEKSEIFDDQFSVERPDGSNFTLKIRSTKLEDSAMYFCASCPWEGANTGELFFGEGSRLTVL.

This sequence joins TRBV6-5 and TRBJ1-1, with a tentative D call TRBD1 (6 bases). CDR1 is MNHEY and CDR2 is SVGAGI in the germline V gene. Trimming took 6 bases from V and 1 from J, leaving 15 bases between them. This CDR3 is 15 amino acids long. This CDR3 is CASRGPGTQNTEAFF. CDR3 nucleotides: TGTGCCAGCAGAGGCCCTGGGACACAGAACACTGAAGCTTTCTTT.

The CDR3 DNA follows: TGTGCCAGCTCGTCGAGACAGGGGGCAAGACTCACTTACTCTGGAAACACCATATATTTT. Translating it yields CASSSRQGARLTYSGNTIYF. V is TRBV18 and J is TRBJ1-3; TRBD1 matches at 10 bases. CDR1 is KGHSH, CDR2 LQKENI, per germline. The length of the CDR3 is 20 residues. V trimming: 6 bases; J trimming: 0 bases; junction bases outside the gene matches: 17.

This chain links TRBV7-9 with TRBJ1-4, with TRBD1 as a possible D gene (6 bases). Trimming removed 1 base from V and 6 bases from J, with 18 bases in between. Germline assignment: CDR1 SEHNR and CDR2 FQNEAQ (reference sequence). The CDR3 totals 17 residues. CDR3 bases: TGTGCCAGCAGCTTAGGCCCAATGGGGGGGGCTGATGAAAAACTGTTTTTT. This encodes CASSLGPMGGADEKLFF.

The rearrangement links TRBV27 to TRBJ1-1; 8 bases align to TRBD1. J gave up 4 bases and V 5 bases, and 15 bases lay outside the gene matches. Germline-derived CDR1 and CDR2 are MNHEY and SMNVEV (reference sequence). The length of the CDR3 is 17 residues. The DNA of the CDR3 is TGTGCCAGCAGTCCGACAGGGGTTCGAGTCGGGGTCACTGAAGCTTTCTTT. This sequence encodes CASSPTGVRVGVTEAFF.

V and J are TRBV4-1 and TRBJ2-1, with 15 bases identical to TRBD2. The CDR3 extends over 17 amino acids. J gave up 6 bases and V 4 bases, and 7 bases lay outside the gene matches. Germline V gene data show CDR1 as MGHRA and CDR2 as YSYEKL. In DNA form, the CDR3 reads TGCGCCAGCAGCCCACGGACTAGCGGGGGGGCGGTCAATGAGCAGTTCTTC. Protein: CASSPRTSGGAVNEQFF.

The J gene is TRBJ1-5, the V gene TRBV24-1, with a possible D match to TRBD1 (5 bases). The V end lost 3 bases, the J end lost 9 bases, and 11 bases lay between the germline ends. This CDR3 contains 13 residues. Germline CDR1 reads KGHDR; CDR2 reads SFDVKD. The CDR3 bases are TGTGCCACCAGTGATACCCAGGGCACGCCCCAGCATTTT. The encoded protein is CATSDTQGTPQHF.

The V gene is TRBV6-5, the J gene TRBJ2-3; a possible D gene is TRBD2 (5 bases). Trimming pared 10 bases from V and 0 bases from J, leaving 14 bases between. There are 14 residues in the CDR3. CDR1 is MNHEY and CDR2 is SVGAGI in the germline V gene. The CDR3 loop reads CATSLTTSTDTQYF. The CDR3 coding sequence is TGTGCCACCTCCCTGACTACTAGCACAGATACGCAGTATTTT.

This clone came up a few times. The chain couples TRBV10-2 to TRBJ1-1; 8 bases fit TRBD1. Trimming cost V 7 bases and J 4 bases; bases outside gene matches: 5. The CDR3 has 13 amino acids. The V gene's germline CDR1 is WSHSY and CDR2 SAAADI. The DNA of the CDR3 is TGCGCCAGCACTTTAACAGGGGGCACTGAAGCTTTCTTT. Its protein is CASTLTGGTEAFF.

CDR3 protein: CASSPPPGQTGNTIYF. Here the CDR3 DNA reads TGCGCCAGCAGCCCTCCTCCGGGACAGACTGGAAACACCATATATTTT. This chain links TRBV4-1 with TRBJ1-3; 7 bases align to TRBD1. V was pared by 4 bases and J by 2 bases, with 8 bases of the junction left unmatched. CDR1 and CDR2 from the germline V gene are MGHRA and YSYEKL. The CDR3 sequence is 16 residues long.

The V gene is TRBV28, the J gene TRBJ1-2; 7 bases fit TRBD1. The V segment lost 7 bases and the J segment 4 bases; nucleotides outside the gene matches: 9. Germline V CDR1 and CDR2: MDHEN, SYDVKM. CDR3 length: 14 amino acids. The CDR3 nucleotides read TGTGCCAGCACCTTAGGGACAGTCTTCTATGGCTACACCTTC. Translation: CASTLGTVFYGYTF.

This clone has only one observation. The chain recombines TRBV9 with TRBJ2-5; a possible D gene is TRBD2 (6 bases). V lost 4 bases and J 4 bases, leaving 11 bases between the germline ends. The CDR3 has 13 amino acids. From germline, CDR1 is SGDLS and CDR2 YYNGEE. The chain's CDR3 is CASSSWGVETQYF. The CDR3 bases are TGTGCCAGCAGCTCCTGGGGGGTAGAGACCCAGTACTTC.

The genes are TRBV5-1 and TRBJ2-7, with TRBD1 matching over 10 bases. Looked up from germline, CDR1 is SGHRS and CDR2 is YFSETQ. Germline trimming cut 2 bases from V and 3 bases from J; bases unmatched to any gene: 11. The CDR3 has 17 residues. For the CDR3, the DNA is TGCGCCAGCAGCTTTTTGACAGGGGGCACGGCAGACTACGAGCAGTACTTC. It yields the protein CASSFLTGGTADYEQYF.

This chain connects TRBV5-4 to TRBJ2-3; 7 nucleotides align to TRBD1. J gave up 3 bases and V 4 bases, and 2 bases lay outside the gene matches. The CDR3 is 13 amino acids. Germline assignment: CDR1 SGHNT and CDR2 YYREEE (reference sequence). The CDR3 sequence is CASSIQGTDTQYF. The CDR3 coding sequence is TGTGCCAGCAGCATACAGGGGACAGATACGCAGTATTTT.

The chain links TRBV5-1 to TRBJ2-7; 7 bases line up with TRBD1. In germline, CDR1 is SGHRS, CDR2 YFSETQ. With 3 bases clipped from V and 6 bases from J, the junction kept 6 bases outside the gene matches. The CDR3 sequence is 13 residues long. CDR3 coding DNA: TGCGCCAGCAGCTCCACAGGGGTCGGCGAGCAGTACTTC. Translating gives CASSSTGVGEQYF.

The V call is TRBV4-1, the J call TRBJ2-2; a possible D gene is TRBD2 (5 bases). V was shortened by 7 bases and J by 0 bases, with 18 bases between the two germline ends. The CDR3 extends over 17 amino acids. Germline V CDR1 and CDR2: MGHRA, YSYEKL. This CDR3 reads CASKPGMFSTNTGELFF. For the CDR3, the DNA is TGCGCCAGCAAACCGGGAATGTTTTCGACGAACACCGGGGAGCTGTTTTTT.

V and J are TRBV5-6 and TRBJ1-2; 7 bases match TRBD1. Germline lookup yields CDR1 SGHDT and CDR2 YYEEEE. V was pared by 4 bases and J by 2 bases, with 11 bases of the junction left unmatched. The CDR3 is made up of 16 amino acids. The CDR3 DNA follows: TGTGCCAGCAGCCTGAAGCCGGGACAGAACAACTATGGCTACACCTTC. Protein sequence: CASSLKPGQNNYGYTF.

The J gene is TRBJ1-5, the V gene TRBV7-2; TRBD1 is a possible D gene (6 bases). In germline, CDR1 is SGHTA, CDR2 FQGNSA. The CDR3 sequence is 14 residues long. Trimming pared 1 base from V and 6 bases from J, leaving 10 bases between. The CDR3 sequence is CASSLGRGTQPQHF. Written as DNA, the CDR3 is TGTGCCAGCAGCTTAGGCAGGGGAACTCAGCCCCAGCATTTT. The full variable domain, its missing parts supplied by reference TRBV7-2 and TRBJ1-5, is GAGVSQSPSNKVTEKGKDVELRCDPISGHTALYWYRQSLGQGLEFLIYFQGNSAPDKSGLPSDRFSAERTGGSVSTLTIQRTQQEDSAVYLCASSLGRGTQPQHFGDGTRLSIL.

This chain joins TRBV6-5 and TRBJ2-4; D might be TRBD2 (6 bases). V was clipped by 8 bases and J by 0 bases, with 11 bases between them. CDR1 is MNHEY and CDR2 is SVGAGI in the germline V gene. The CDR3 covers 14 residues. This CDR3 is CASSEGLAKNIQYF. In DNA form, the CDR3 reads TGTGCCAGCTCGGAGGGACTAGCCAAAAACATTCAGTACTTC.

This chain links TRBV5-1 with TRBJ1-2, with 8 bases aligning to TRBD1. With 0 bases clipped from V and 6 bases from J, the junction kept 10 bases outside the gene matches. This CDR3 comprises 16 residues. Germline V gives CDR1 SGHRS, CDR2 YFSETQ. In DNA form, the CDR3 reads TGCGCCAGCAGCTTGGCCGGCGGCAGGGGGCCTCATGGCTACACCTTC. Protein sequence: CASSLAGGRGPHGYTF.

The chain employs TRBV7-3 and TRBJ1-3; no firm D call. Trimming took 7 bases from V and 5 from J, leaving 18 bases between them. CDR1 is SGHTA, CDR2 FQGTGA, per germline. The CDR3 extends over 15 amino acids. CDR3 coding DNA: TGTGCCAGCACCCCTCCACGCAGTATTCGAAACACCATATATTTT. This translates into CASTPPRSIRNTIYF.